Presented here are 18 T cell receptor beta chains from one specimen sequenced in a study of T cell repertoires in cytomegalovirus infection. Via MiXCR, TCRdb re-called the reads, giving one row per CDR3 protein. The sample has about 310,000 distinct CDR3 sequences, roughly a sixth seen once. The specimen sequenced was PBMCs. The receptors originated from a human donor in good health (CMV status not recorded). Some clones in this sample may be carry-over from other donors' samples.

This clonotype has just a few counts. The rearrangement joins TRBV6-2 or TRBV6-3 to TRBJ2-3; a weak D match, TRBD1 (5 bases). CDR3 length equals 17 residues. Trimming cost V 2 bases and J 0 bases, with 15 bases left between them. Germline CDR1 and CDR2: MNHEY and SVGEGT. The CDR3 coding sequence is TGTGCCAGCAGTTACGCCCTGGGGCAGGATAGCACAGATACGCAGTATTTT. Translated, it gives CASSYALGQDSTDTQYF.

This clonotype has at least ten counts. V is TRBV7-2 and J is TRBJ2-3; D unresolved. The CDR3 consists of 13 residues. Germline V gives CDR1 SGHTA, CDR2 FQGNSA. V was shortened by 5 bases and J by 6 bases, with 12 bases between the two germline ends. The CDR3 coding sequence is TGTGCCAGCAGCCCCCAGGCCCGTGATACGCAGTATTTT. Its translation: CASSPQARDTQYF.

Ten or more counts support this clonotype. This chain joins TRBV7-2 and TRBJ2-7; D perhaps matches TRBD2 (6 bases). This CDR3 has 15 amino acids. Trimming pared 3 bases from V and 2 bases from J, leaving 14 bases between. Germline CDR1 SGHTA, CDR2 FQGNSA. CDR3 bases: TGTGCCAGCAGCTTCTCCGGGGACTTAACCTACGAGCAGTACTTC. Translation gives CASSFSGDLTYEQYF.

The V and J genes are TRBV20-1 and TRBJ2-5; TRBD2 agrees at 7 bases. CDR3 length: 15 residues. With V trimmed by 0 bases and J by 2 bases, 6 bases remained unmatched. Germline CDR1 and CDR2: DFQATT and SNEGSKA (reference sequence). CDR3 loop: CSARDQLADQETQYF. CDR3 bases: TGCAGTGCTAGAGATCAGCTAGCGGATCAAGAGACCCAGTACTTC.

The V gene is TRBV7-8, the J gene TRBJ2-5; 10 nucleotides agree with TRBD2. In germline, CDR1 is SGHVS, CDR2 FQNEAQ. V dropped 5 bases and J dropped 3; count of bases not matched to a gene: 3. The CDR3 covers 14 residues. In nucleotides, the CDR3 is TGTGCCAGCAGCCTAAGCGGGGGGGAAGAGACCCAGTACTTC. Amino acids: CASSLSGGEETQYF.

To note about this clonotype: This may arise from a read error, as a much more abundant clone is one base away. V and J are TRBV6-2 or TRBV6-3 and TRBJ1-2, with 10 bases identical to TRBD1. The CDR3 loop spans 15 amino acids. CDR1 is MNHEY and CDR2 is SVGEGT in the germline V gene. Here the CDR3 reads CACSYDGTGAYGYTF. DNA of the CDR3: TGTGCCTGCAGTTACGACGGGACAGGGGCCTATGGCTACACCTTC.

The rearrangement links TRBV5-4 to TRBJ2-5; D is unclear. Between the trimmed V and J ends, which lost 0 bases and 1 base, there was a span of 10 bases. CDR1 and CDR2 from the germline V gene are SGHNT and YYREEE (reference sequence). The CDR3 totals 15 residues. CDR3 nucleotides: TGTGCCAGCAGCTTGGGGCTGGCTATCCAAGAGACCCAGTACTTC. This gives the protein CASSLGLAIQETQYF. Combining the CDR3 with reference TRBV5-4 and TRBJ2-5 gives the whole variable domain ETGVTQSPTHLIKTRGQQVTLRCSSQSGHNTVSWYQQALGQGPQFIFQYYREEENGRGNFPPRFSGLQFPNYSSELNVNALELDDSALYLCASSLGLAIQETQYFGPGTRLLVL.

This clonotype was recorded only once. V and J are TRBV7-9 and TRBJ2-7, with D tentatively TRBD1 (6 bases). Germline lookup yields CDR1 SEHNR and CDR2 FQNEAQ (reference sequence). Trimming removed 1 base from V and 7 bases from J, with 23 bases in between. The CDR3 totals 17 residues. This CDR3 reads CASSLGYGGAGLGEQYF. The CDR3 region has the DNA TGTGCCAGCAGCTTAGGATATGGGGGCGCGGGTCTGGGGGAGCAGTACTTC.

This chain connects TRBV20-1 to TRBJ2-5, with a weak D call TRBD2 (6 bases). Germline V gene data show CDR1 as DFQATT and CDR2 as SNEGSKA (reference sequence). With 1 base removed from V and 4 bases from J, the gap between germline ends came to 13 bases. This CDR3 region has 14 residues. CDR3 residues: CSARGLGLTETQYF. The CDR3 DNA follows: TGCAGTGCTAGAGGACTAGGGCTGACAGAGACCCAGTACTTC.

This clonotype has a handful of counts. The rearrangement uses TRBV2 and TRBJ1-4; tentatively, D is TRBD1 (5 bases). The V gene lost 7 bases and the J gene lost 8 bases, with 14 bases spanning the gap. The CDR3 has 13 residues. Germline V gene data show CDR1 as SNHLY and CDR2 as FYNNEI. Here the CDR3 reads CASNPSRGEKLFF. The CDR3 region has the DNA TGTGCCAGCAACCCCTCGAGGGGCGAAAAACTGTTTTTT.

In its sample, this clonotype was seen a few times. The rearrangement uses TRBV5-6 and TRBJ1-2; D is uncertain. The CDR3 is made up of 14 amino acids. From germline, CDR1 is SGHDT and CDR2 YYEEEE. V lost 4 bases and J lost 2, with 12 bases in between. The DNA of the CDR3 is TGTGCCAGCAGCCACGCCGGGATAAACTATGGCTACACCTTC. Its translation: CASSHAGINYGYTF.

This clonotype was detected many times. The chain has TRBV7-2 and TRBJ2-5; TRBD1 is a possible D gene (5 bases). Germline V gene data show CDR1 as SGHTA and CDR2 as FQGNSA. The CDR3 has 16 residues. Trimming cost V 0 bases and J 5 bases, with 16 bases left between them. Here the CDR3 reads CASSLAGATSWETQYF. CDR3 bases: TGTGCCAGCAGCTTAGCTGGGGCCACCTCCTGGGAGACCCAGTACTTC.

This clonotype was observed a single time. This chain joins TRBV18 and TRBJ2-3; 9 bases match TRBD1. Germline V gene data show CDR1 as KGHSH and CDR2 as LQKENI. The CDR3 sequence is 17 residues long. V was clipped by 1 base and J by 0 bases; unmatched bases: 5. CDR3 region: CASSPRPGQGSTDTQYF. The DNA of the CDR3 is TGTGCCAGCTCACCACGTCCGGGACAGGGTAGCACAGATACGCAGTATTTT.

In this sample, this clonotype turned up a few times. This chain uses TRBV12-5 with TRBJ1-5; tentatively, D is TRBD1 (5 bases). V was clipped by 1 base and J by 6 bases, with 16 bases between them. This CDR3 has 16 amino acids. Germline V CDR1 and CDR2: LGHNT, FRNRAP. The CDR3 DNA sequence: TGTGCTAGTGGTTTGGGTAGATCAGGGTATGGTCAGCCCCAGCATTTT. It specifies CASGLGRSGYGQPQHF.

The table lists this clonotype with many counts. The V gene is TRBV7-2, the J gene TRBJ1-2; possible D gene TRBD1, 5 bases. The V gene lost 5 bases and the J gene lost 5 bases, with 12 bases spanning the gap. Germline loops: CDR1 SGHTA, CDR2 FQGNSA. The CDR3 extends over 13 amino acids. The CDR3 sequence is CASSPGRGYGYTF. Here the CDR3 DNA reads TGTGCCAGCAGCCCGGGACGAGGGTATGGCTACACCTTC.

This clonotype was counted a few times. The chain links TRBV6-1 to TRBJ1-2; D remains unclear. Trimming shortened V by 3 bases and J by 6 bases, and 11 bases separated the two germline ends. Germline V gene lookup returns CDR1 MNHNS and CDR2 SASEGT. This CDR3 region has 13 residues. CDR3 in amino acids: CASSDDQANGYTF. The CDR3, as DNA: TGTGCCAGCAGTGATGACCAAGCAAATGGCTACACCTTC.

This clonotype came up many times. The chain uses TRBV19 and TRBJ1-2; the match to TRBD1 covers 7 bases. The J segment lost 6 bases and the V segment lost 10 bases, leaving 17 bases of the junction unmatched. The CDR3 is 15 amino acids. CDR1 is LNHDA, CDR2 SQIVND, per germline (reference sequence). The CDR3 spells CATYRPTGTVHGYTF. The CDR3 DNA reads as TGTGCCACCTACAGACCTACCGGGACAGTCCATGGCTACACCTTC.

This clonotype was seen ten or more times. CDR3 sequence (DNA): TGTGCCAGCAGCTCCAAACCAACGACAGGGAACACTGAAGCTTTCTTT. Its protein product is CASSSKPTTGNTEAFF. V and J are TRBV7-9 and TRBJ1-1; tentative D call: TRBD1 (6 bases). The V and J ends lost 4 bases and 1 base respectively, with 16 bases between them. CDR3 length: 16 residues. Germline V gene lookup returns CDR1 SEHNR and CDR2 FQNEAQ (reference sequence). Together with reference TRBV7-9 and TRBJ1-1, the CDR3 gives the full variable domain: DTGVSQNPRHKITKRGQNVTFRCDPISEHNRLYWYRQTLGQGPEFLTYFQNEAQLEKSRLLSDRFSAERPKGSFSTLEIQRTEQGDSAMYLCASSSKPTTGNTEAFFGQGTRLTVV.